These T cell receptor beta chains were read from a single sample in a study of T cells in Graves' hyperthyroidism and ophthalmopathy. TCRdb re-called the multiplex PCR reads through MiXCR, storing one row per CDR3 protein. This sample has approximately 300,000 distinct CDR3 sequences; approximately 15% occur once, and the top ten carry just over 55%. Sequencing input: blood. These receptors were obtained from a woman aged 60-75 years with Graves' ophthalmopathy. Each CDR3 is given with its conserved first and last residue. A D gene is named only where the DNA matches it firmly. Size values are once, few and many counts, or a class for expanded clones, and some rows have none.

CDR3 DNA: TGTGCCAGCAGTTACATTCCGACTAGCGGGGGTAACAATGAGCAGTTCTTC
CDR3 protein: CASSYIPTSGGNNEQFF
clone size: many
V gene: TRBV6-5
D gene: TRBD2
J gene: TRBJ2-1

CDR3 DNA: TGTGCCAGCAGCGTACAGGGGAACTATGGCTACACCTTC
CDR3 protein: CASSVQGNYGYTF
clone size: few
V gene: TRBV6-1
D gene: TRBD1
J gene: TRBJ1-2

CDR3 DNA: TGTGCCAGCAGTTTACGGTTTTGGGACAGGGGACCAGATACGCAGTATTTT
CDR3 protein: CASSLRFWDRGPDTQYF
clone size: many
V gene: TRBV27
D gene: TRBD1
J gene: TRBJ2-3

CDR3 DNA: TGTGCCAGCAGCGACGGGGGCACTGAAGCTTTCTTT
CDR3 protein: CASSDGGTEAFF
clone size: -
V gene: TRBV6-1
D gene: -
J gene: TRBJ1-1

CDR3 DNA: TGCAGTGCTAGAGCGGGTGAGAGGCCCTACGAGCAGTACTTC
CDR3 protein: CSARAGERPYEQYF
clone size: many
V gene: TRBV20-1
D gene: -
J gene: TRBJ2-7

CDR3 DNA: TGTGCCAGCAGCTTAGGTTGGAATCAGCCCCAGCATTTT
CDR3 protein: CASSLGWNQPQHF
clone size: -
V gene: TRBV7-2
D gene: -
J gene: TRBJ1-5

CDR3 DNA: TGTGCCAGCAGCCCTCGTGGGGGGGGTGAAGCTTTCTTT
CDR3 protein: CASSPRGGGEAFF
clone size: many
V gene: TRBV6-1
D gene: -
J gene: TRBJ1-1

CDR3 DNA: TGCGCCAGCAGCTTGGGGTCGGTCGATCTCCTCTACGAGCAGTACTTC
CDR3 protein: CASSLGSVDLLYEQYF
clone size: many
V gene: TRBV5-1
D gene: -
J gene: TRBJ2-7

CDR3 DNA: TGCGCCAGCAGCCAAGATGGACAGGGGAGTTCGCCCCAGCATTTT
CDR3 protein: CASSQDGQGSSPQHF
clone size: many
V gene: TRBV4-3
D gene: TRBD1
J gene: TRBJ1-5

CDR3 DNA: TGTGCCAGTAGTATCTCCGGGAATCAGCCCCAGCATTTT
CDR3 protein: CASSISGNQPQHF
clone size: few
V gene: TRBV19
D gene: -
J gene: TRBJ1-5

CDR3 DNA: TGTGCCAGCAGCTTATATAAGGGCGACTATGGCTACACCTTC
CDR3 protein: CASSLYKGDYGYTF
clone size: many
V gene: TRBV7-8
D gene: -
J gene: TRBJ1-2

CDR3 DNA: TGTGCCAGCAGCTTATTACGTCGGGAGTACCAAAACATTCAGTACTTC
CDR3 protein: CASSLLRREYQNIQYF
clone size: many
V gene: TRBV7-2
D gene: -
J gene: TRBJ2-4

CDR3 DNA: TGTGCCAGCAGCTTCCGAGGGGGGGCGTCCTACAATGAGCAGTTCTTC
CDR3 protein: CASSFRGGASYNEQFF
clone size: few
V gene: TRBV7-8
D gene: -
J gene: TRBJ2-1

CDR3 DNA: TGTGCCAGCAGTTCGGGCTCCTTAGACAGGGAAAAACTGTTTTTT
CDR3 protein: CASSSGSLDREKLFF
clone size: many
V gene: TRBV28
D gene: -
J gene: TRBJ1-4

CDR3 DNA: TGTGCCATCAAGGAAGGGGGGGTTGGCACAGATACGCAGTATTTT
CDR3 protein: CAIKEGGVGTDTQYF
clone size: -
V gene: TRBV6-1
D gene: -
J gene: TRBJ2-3

CDR3 DNA: TGTGCCAGCAGCCCGCCGGGACTAGCGGGACCTAGCTCCTACGAGCAGTACTTC
CDR3 protein: CASSPPGLAGPSSYEQYF
clone size: once
V gene: TRBV7-2
D gene: TRBD2
J gene: TRBJ2-7

CDR3 DNA: TGCAGCGTTGAAGATAATGACTATGGCTACACCTTC
CDR3 protein: CSVEDNDYGYTF
clone size: many
V gene: TRBV29-1
D gene: -
J gene: TRBJ1-2

CDR3 DNA: TGCAGCGTATGGGGACAGGGGTCAGGCTACACCTTC
CDR3 protein: CSVWGQGSGYTF
clone size: many
V gene: TRBV29-1
D gene: TRBD1
J gene: TRBJ1-2

CDR3 DNA: TGTGCCAGCAGTTTAGGGTGGGATAATTCACCCCTCCACTTT
CDR3 protein: CASSLGWDNSPLHF
clone size: -
V gene: TRBV27
D gene: -
J gene: TRBJ1-6

CDR3 DNA: TGCGCCAGCAGGGATGGGGGACTAGCGCTCAATGAGCAGTTCTTC
CDR3 protein: CASRDGGLALNEQFF
clone size: few
V gene: TRBV5-1
D gene: TRBD2
J gene: TRBJ2-1

CDR3 DNA: TGTGCCATAAACCTGTCCGGGACAGGTGATTCTGAGCAGTTCTTC
CDR3 protein: CAINLSGTGDSEQFF
clone size: -
V gene: TRBV6-2/TRBV6-3
D gene: TRBD1
J gene: TRBJ2-1

CDR3 DNA: TGTGCCAGCAGTGAACGGAGCGAGCAGTACTTC
CDR3 protein: CASSERSEQYF
clone size: many
V gene: TRBV6-1
D gene: -
J gene: TRBJ2-7

CDR3 DNA: TGCGCCAGCAGCCACATACTGACCTACAATGAGCAGTTCTTC
CDR3 protein: CASSHILTYNEQFF
clone size: -
V gene: TRBV4-1
D gene: -
J gene: TRBJ2-1

CDR3 DNA: TGTGCCAGCAGCCTCCGGGGGCCAGCGGATACGCAGTATTTT
CDR3 protein: CASSLRGPADTQYF
clone size: many
V gene: TRBV11-1
D gene: -
J gene: TRBJ2-3

CDR3 DNA: TGTGCCAGCAGTTTAGGGCTAGCGGGAGGTATCAATGAGCAGTTCTTC
CDR3 protein: CASSLGLAGGINEQFF
clone size: many
V gene: TRBV27
D gene: TRBD2
J gene: TRBJ2-1

CDR3 DNA: TGCGCCAGCAGCTTGTCATCGGTCTCTGGAAACACCATATATTTT
CDR3 protein: CASSLSSVSGNTIYF
clone size: many
V gene: TRBV5-1
D gene: -
J gene: TRBJ1-3

CDR3 DNA: TGTGCCAGCAGGTTGGGTACAGGGGGCTACACCGGGGAGCTGTTTTTT
CDR3 protein: CASRLGTGGYTGELFF
clone size: -
V gene: TRBV27
D gene: TRBD1
J gene: TRBJ2-2

CDR3 DNA: TGTGCCAGCAGCTTTGGGTACTATGGCTACACCTTC
CDR3 protein: CASSFGYYGYTF
clone size: many
V gene: TRBV7-2
D gene: -
J gene: TRBJ1-2

CDR3 DNA: TGTGCCAGCAGTGAATCCGGGAGACAGCCCCAGCATTTT
CDR3 protein: CASSESGRQPQHF
clone size: many
V gene: TRBV6-1
D gene: -
J gene: TRBJ1-5

CDR3 DNA: TGCAGTGCTAGAGATAGTGGCAGGGGGGAGACCCAGTACTTC
CDR3 protein: CSARDSGRGETQYF
clone size: many
V gene: TRBV20-1
D gene: TRBD1
J gene: TRBJ2-5

CDR3 DNA: TGTGCCAGCAGCTTAGGGTCCACGGACTATGGCTACACCTTC
CDR3 protein: CASSLGSTDYGYTF
clone size: many
V gene: TRBV7-2
D gene: -
J gene: TRBJ1-2

CDR3 DNA: TGTGCCAGCAGCTTGCCCTTCCAGGGGATAGGGTACAATGAGCAGTTCTTC
CDR3 protein: CASSLPFQGIGYNEQFF
clone size: many
V gene: TRBV5-5
D gene: -
J gene: TRBJ2-1

CDR3 DNA: TGTGCCAGCAGCAAGACTAGCGGGGCAAAAGAGACCCAGTACTTC
CDR3 protein: CASSKTSGAKETQYF
clone size: -
V gene: TRBV5-4
D gene: TRBD2
J gene: TRBJ2-5

CDR3 DNA: TGTGCCAGCAGCCAAGTTTTTACAGGGGGCCACTATGGCTACACCTTC
CDR3 protein: CASSQVFTGGHYGYTF
clone size: many
V gene: TRBV3-1
D gene: TRBD1
J gene: TRBJ1-2

CDR3 DNA: TGCAGTGCTACACAATGGGACAGGGGGGAGGGACAGCCCCAGCATTTT
CDR3 protein: CSATQWDRGEGQPQHF
clone size: many
V gene: TRBV20-1
D gene: TRBD1
J gene: TRBJ1-5

CDR3 DNA: TGCGCCAGCAGCTTAGGATCGGGAGGGCCCCAGCATTTT
CDR3 protein: CASSLGSGGPQHF
clone size: many
V gene: TRBV5-1
D gene: -
J gene: TRBJ1-5

CDR3 DNA: TGCGCCAGCAGCTCGGGACACCTAGATGGCTACACCTTC
CDR3 protein: CASSSGHLDGYTF
clone size: many
V gene: TRBV5-1
D gene: -
J gene: TRBJ1-2

CDR3 DNA: TGCAGTGCCCCTGGACATAACACCGGGGAGCTGTTTTTT
CDR3 protein: CSAPGHNTGELFF
clone size: -
V gene: TRBV20-1
D gene: -
J gene: TRBJ2-2

CDR3 DNA: TGTGCCAGCAGCGCTGGGCTACTAGCGGGAGGGCCGAGGAATGAGCAGTTCTTC
CDR3 protein: CASSAGLLAGGPRNEQFF
clone size: -
V gene: TRBV6-2/TRBV6-3
D gene: TRBD2
J gene: TRBJ2-1